This T cell receptor (beta chain) is from a study of blood T cell repertoires in COVID-19. On the study more broadly: Sources were T cells, B-cell-depleted T cells, or PBMCs; the material itself was cDNA or gDNA.

Sequenced by immunoSEQ multiplex PCR; TCRdb stores in-frame clones only, minus some. The table records about 260,000 clones, almost 85% of them present only once. Germline V lookup: CDR1 LGHNA, CDR2 YNFKEQ. The V and J ends lost 0 bases and 6 bases, in that order; junction bases with no gene match: 6. CDR3 length: 17 residues. The sequence came from a woman older than 75 with acute or convalescent COVID-19. The specimen sequenced was peripheral blood. The V gene is TRBV4-2, the J gene TRBJ2-3; 13 bases map to TRBD2. As DNA, the CDR3 is TGTGCCAGCAGCCAAGAGCCCACTAGCGGGGGGGCGGATACGCAGTATTTT. It specifies CASSQEPTSGGADTQYF.